This T cell receptor beta chain is from a study of cytomegalovirus exposure and HLA in healthy donors. The PCR used 60 Vbeta and 13 Jbeta primers. Clones were read by immunoSEQ multiplex PCR, and TCRdb kept only the in-frame ones, dropping some. Here the sample spans some 170,000 clones, roughly 76% being singletons. Trimming cost V 3 bases and J 0 bases, with 6 bases left between them. CDR3 length equals 13 residues. The germline V gene has CDR1 GTSNPN and CDR2 SVGIG (reference sequence). The genes are TRBV30 and TRBJ1-5; D gene ambiguous. The receptor comes from a man aged 55 to 70 in good health and CMV-seronegative. What was sequenced was PBMCs. CDR3 region: CAWSQDSNQPQHF. CDR3 DNA: TGTGCCTGGAGCCAGGATAGCAATCAGCCCCAGCATTTT.